The clone carrying this T cell receptor (beta chain) was observed a handful of times. Its antigen is currently unknown. Genomic DNA came from blood regulatory T cells gated CD4+ CD25-high CD127-low. Profiled with immunoSEQ multiplex PCR; TCRdb holds only in-frame clones, not every one. The sample records roughly 29,000 clones, 90% to 95% being singletons. This sample was included in a study of regulatory and conventional T cells in RAG deficiency. Study-wide points: Shorter CDR3s in all patient subsets; >90% Treg-Tconv overlap in Omenn. Control T-cell subsets had markedly higher Shannon entropy and lower Simpson indices than RAG-deficient patients.

Deletions cut 4 bases from V and 4 bases from J, with 13 bases between. This CDR3 has 14 amino acids. Germline CDR1 is MNHNS and CDR2 is SASEGT. This sample was shared with a second study, whose subject was regulatory T cells. This second report adds: The primer mix had 52 TRBV and 13 TRBJ primers. Skewed V and J usage and few unique V-J pairs marked patient repertoires, most in Tregs.

V gene TRBV6-1 combines with J gene TRBJ1-2; no firm D call. Sequenced sample: Tregs sorted from blood. The receptor's source is a human donor in good health. The CDR3 coding sequence is TGTGCCAGCAGTGGAGGCAGATCGGGCTATGGCTACACCTTC. As protein: CASSGGRSGYGYTF.